This T cell receptor beta chain was recorded in a study of a mutant IDH1 vaccine in newly diagnosed glioma. General study points: There seemed to be no relation between pseudoprogression and changes in top peripheral T cell clonotypes.

Indicated time point: week 5, during vaccination. Mutant IDH1 20-mer peptide, at 300 ug, made up each vaccine dose, with topical imiquimod. About this clone: Its specificity is not known.

Trimming took 5 bases from V and 5 from J, leaving 3 bases between them. Germline V gives CDR1 SEHNR, CDR2 FQNEAQ (reference sequence). The CDR3 is 10 residues long. The table came from immunoSEQ multiplex PCR; TCRdb's copy has only in-frame clones and leaves some out. The top ten clones hold roughly 5.1% of a sample with about 59,000 clones, over 80% of them seen once. This TCR was sampled from a woman between 40 and 55 years old with glioma. Sequencing was performed on PBMCs, taken from a glioma patient whose treatment included an IDH1 peptide vaccine. This chain links TRBV7-9 with TRBJ1-2; D call uncertain. The CDR3 spells CASSPYGYTF. CDR3 bases: TGTGCCAGCAGCCCGTATGGCTACACCTTC.